The 28 T cell receptor beta chains given below trace back to one sample, sequenced in a study of Ad26.COV2.S vaccination and SARS-CoV-2 variants. Data came from immunoSEQ multiplex PCR; TCRdb stores just in-frame clones and leaves some out. This table has 360,000 or so clones, around 86% appearing once. Treatment denoted: about 20 received Ad26.COV2.S at low or high dose, single or two shots; roughly 5 received placebo; per-sample allocation not given. Samples came from day 63 after the first vaccine or placebo injection. Sequencing used peripheral blood, obtained in a trial of Ad26.COV2.S vaccine versus placebo. These receptors all come from a person aged 18-60 years who received the Ad26.COV2.S COVID-19 vaccine or a placebo.

The chain uses TRBV5-5 and TRBJ1-3; TRBD1 might be the D (5 bases). The ends were cut back, 4 bases at V and 0 bases at J, with 14 bases in the middle. Germline V gene sequence: CDR1 SGHKS, CDR2 YYEKEE (reference sequence). The CDR3 consists of 16 residues. For the CDR3, the DNA is TGTGCCAGCAGCGCCCGACAGTTCGACTCTGGAAACACCATATATTTT. Its protein is CASSARQFDSGNTIYF.

The table lists this clone with a few counts. The chain is built from TRBV25-1 and TRBJ1-2, with 9 bases matching TRBD1. From germline, CDR1 is MGHDK and CDR2 SYGVNS. The CDR3 length is 17 residues. The V segment lost 1 base and the J segment 7 bases; nucleotides outside the gene matches: 13. The CDR3 bases are TGTGCCAGCAGTGAATTTGCTTACGAGACAGGGGGGCCTGGCTACACCTTC. Translated, it gives CASSEFAYETGGPGYTF.

The chain carries TRBV18 and TRBJ1-2; no clear D gene. Germline CDR1 and CDR2: KGHSH and LQKENI. The CDR3 is 13 amino acids. Trimming shortened V by 0 bases and J by 4 bases, and 6 bases separated the two germline ends. The CDR3 is CASSPPVGYGYTF. The DNA for the CDR3 is TGTGCCAGCTCACCACCCGTGGGCTATGGCTACACCTTC.

The chain has TRBV7-9 and TRBJ2-7, with a weak D call TRBD2 (7 bases). This CDR3 is built from 16 residues. Germline values: CDR1 SEHNR, CDR2 FQNEAQ (reference sequence). Trimming removed 3 bases at V and 5 bases at J, with 20 bases between. CDR3 sequence reads: CASSFRGRGRGDEQYF. The CDR3 region has the DNA TGTGCCAGCAGCTTCCGCGGGCGGGGGCGCGGCGACGAGCAGTACTTC. The variable domain in full, with the rest retrieved from reference TRBV7-9 and TRBJ2-7, is DTGVSQNPRHKITKRGQNVTFRCDPISEHNRLYWYRQTLGQGPEFLTYFQNEAQLEKSRLLSDRFSAERPKGSFSTLEIQRTEQGDSAMYLCASSFRGRGRGDEQYFGPGTRLTVT.

The gene calls are TRBV9 and TRBJ2-7; possibly TRBD2 for D (7 bases). Germline V gene lookup returns CDR1 SGDLS and CDR2 YYNGEE. V gave up 0 bases and J gave up 5 bases, with 15 bases separating them. The CDR3 is 15 residues long. In DNA form, the CDR3 reads TGTGCCAGCAGCGTAGCGGGGGGCGGGGTCCACGAGCAGTACTTC. This encodes CASSVAGGGVHEQYF.

As for this clone: This specimen includes other DNA sequences encoding the same CDR3. The chain couples TRBV6-5 to TRBJ1-3; D is unresolved. This CDR3 is built from 14 residues. CDR1 is MNHEY and CDR2 is SVGAGI in the germline V gene. Trimming shortened V by 6 bases and J by 0 bases, and 9 bases separated the two germline ends. CDR3 sequence reads: CASSPRSSGNTIYF. DNA for the CDR3: TGTGCCAGCAGCCCCCGCTCCTCTGGAAACACCATATATTTT.

The gene calls are TRBV7-3 and TRBJ2-6; tentative D call: TRBD1 (5 bases). V was shortened by 1 base and J by 0 bases, with 7 bases between the two germline ends. This CDR3 has 16 residues. The germline V gene has CDR1 SGHTA and CDR2 FQGTGA. The CDR3 here is CASSLSRASGANVLTF. The CDR3 region has the DNA TGTGCCAGCAGCTTAAGCAGGGCCTCTGGGGCCAACGTCCTGACTTTC.

The chain uses TRBV10-3 and TRBJ1-1; a weak D match, TRBD1 (6 bases). From germline, CDR1 is ENHRY and CDR2 SYGVKD. The CDR3 length is 13 residues. Between the trimmed V and J ends, which lost 3 bases and 12 bases, there was a span of 17 bases. DNA of the CDR3: TGTGCCATCAGTGACTCACAGGGTATGAAAACTTTCTTT. Residues: CAISDSQGMKTFF.

The rearrangement links TRBV5-8 to TRBJ1-2, with a tentative D call TRBD1 (5 bases). The CDR3 extends over 14 amino acids. V lost 2 bases and J 3 bases, leaving 11 bases between the germline ends. Germline V lookup: CDR1 SGHTS, CDR2 YDEGEE. CDR3 nucleotides: TGTGCCAGCAGCTTACGGGGACGGTACTATGGCTACACCTTC. It specifies CASSLRGRYYGYTF.

The rearrangement links TRBV6-5 to TRBJ2-7; D possibly matches TRBD1 or TRBD2 (6 bases each). The V gene's germline CDR1 is MNHEY and CDR2 SVGAGI. CDR3 length: 16 residues. V was cut by 2 bases and J by 0 bases, with 14 bases left in between. The CDR3 region is CASSYRWGANSYEQYF. The CDR3 bases are TGTGCCAGCAGTTACAGGTGGGGGGCAAACTCCTACGAGCAGTACTTC.

V and J are TRBV6-5 and TRBJ1-2, with 8 bases fitting TRBD1. CDR3 size: 13 residues. CDR1 and CDR2 from the germline V gene are MNHEY and SVGAGI. Trimming removed 6 bases from V and 8 bases from J; junction bases left unmatched: 8. CDR3 region: CASRTPGGLGYTF. The CDR3 DNA follows: TGTGCCAGCAGAACCCCAGGGGGCCTCGGCTACACCTTC.

This CDR3 reads CASSARRTGARDTQYF. For the CDR3, the DNA is TGTGCCAGCAGCGCACGAAGGACAGGGGCGCGGGATACGCAGTATTTT. This chain uses TRBV9 with TRBJ2-3; 9 nucleotides match TRBD1. V was pared by 3 bases and J by 6 bases, with 11 bases of the junction left unmatched. Germline V CDR1 and CDR2: SGDLS, YYNGEE. CDR3 length equals 16 residues.

There are a few counts of this clone. The gene calls are TRBV19 and TRBJ1-5; possible D gene TRBD1, 6 bases. CDR1 and CDR2 (germline): LNHDA, SQIVND (reference sequence). The CDR3 has 14 amino acids. Trimming removed 3 bases from V and 4 bases from J, with 10 bases in between. The CDR3 sequence is CASSISTGNQPQHF. In DNA form, the CDR3 reads TGTGCCAGTAGTATCTCGACAGGTAATCAGCCCCAGCATTTT.

The J gene is TRBJ1-2, the V gene TRBV4-1; no reliable D call. There are 13 residues in the CDR3. V lost 4 bases and J lost 13, with 19 bases in between. Germline CDR1 MGHRA, CDR2 YSYEKL. CDR3 sequence: CASSPIGITSRTF. CDR3 nucleotide sequence: TGCGCCAGCAGCCCAATCGGGATTACTTCTCGCACCTTC.

The chain employs TRBV7-9 and TRBJ2-7; 10 bases match TRBD1. Trimming took 7 bases from V and 2 from J; bases not matched to a gene: 8. Germline lookup yields CDR1 SEHNR and CDR2 FQNEAQ (reference sequence). The CDR3 is 15 amino acids. Here the CDR3 DNA reads TGTGCCAGCAACTCTCCGGGACAGGGGCCCTACGAGCAGTACTTC. It is translated as CASNSPGQGPYEQYF.

The chain is built from TRBV2 and TRBJ2-7, with 8 bases lining up with TRBD1. J was trimmed by 1 base and V by 10 bases; bases with no gene match: 6. The CDR3 covers 13 residues. Germline lookup yields CDR1 SNHLY and CDR2 FYNNEI. The CDR3 loop is CAIRQGSSYEQYF. As DNA, the CDR3 is TGTGCCATCAGACAGGGGTCATCCTACGAGCAGTACTTC.

The chain couples TRBV2 to TRBJ1-3; the D gene is possibly TRBD1 (5 bases). CDR3 length: 15 amino acids. V dropped 4 bases and J dropped 3 bases, with 13 bases sitting between them. Germline loops: CDR1 SNHLY, CDR2 FYNNEI. CDR3 coding DNA: TGTGCCAGCAGTGCGGAGGGGTCCCGTGGAAACACCATATATTTT. Amino acids: CASSAEGSRGNTIYF.

This clone was detected a few times. This chain uses TRBV24-1 with TRBJ2-7; no reliable D call. The germline V gene encodes CDR1 KGHDR and CDR2 SFDVKD. CDR3 size: 14 residues. The V end was cut by 2 bases, the J end by 3 bases, with 10 bases between. The CDR3 loop reads CATSDWTENYEQYF. In nucleotides, the CDR3 is TGTGCCACCAGTGATTGGACGGAGAACTACGAGCAGTACTTC.

The V and J genes are TRBV6-5 and TRBJ2-5, with 10 bases fitting TRBD2. Germline lookup yields CDR1 MNHEY and CDR2 SVGAGI. This CDR3 is built from 15 residues. Trimming cost V 6 bases and J 7 bases; bases outside gene matches: 11. The CDR3, as DNA: TGTGCCAGCAGGCGACTAGCGGGTAAATACGGGACCCAGTACTTC. Protein: CASRRLAGKYGTQYF.

This chain uses TRBV5-6 with TRBJ2-3, with D tentatively TRBD2 (5 bases). The CDR3 has 17 amino acids. Germline V gives CDR1 SGHDT, CDR2 YYEEEE. V was pared by 0 bases and J by 2 bases, with 16 bases between. CDR3 residues: CASSLGGLAMNTDTQYF. The CDR3 DNA is TGTGCCAGCAGCTTGGGGGGTTTAGCGATGAACACAGATACGCAGTATTTT.

This clone was recorded at least ten times. The chain joins TRBV19 to TRBJ1-2; a possible D gene is TRBD1 (5 bases). Trimming pared 5 bases from V and 4 bases from J, leaving 14 bases between. The CDR3 totals 14 residues. Germline CDR1 reads LNHDA; CDR2 reads SQIVND (reference sequence). CDR3 loop: CASSPPTEFYGYTF. CDR3 bases: TGTGCCAGTAGTCCCCCGACAGAATTCTATGGCTACACCTTC.

In DNA, the CDR3 is TGTGCCTGGAGTTCGTCCGGCAATTCACCCCTCCACTTT. This sequence encodes CAWSSSGNSPLHF. J is TRBJ1-6 and V is TRBV30; no clear D gene. CDR1 and CDR2 (germline): GTSNPN, SVGIG (reference sequence). V was trimmed by 2 bases and J by 7 bases, leaving 9 bases between them. The CDR3 has 13 residues.

This chain links TRBV6-1 with TRBJ2-3; 8 positions agree with TRBD1. The junction had 7 bases not matched to a gene; V was cut back by 3 bases and J by 2 bases. Per the germline V gene, CDR1 is MNHNS and CDR2 is SASEGT. The CDR3 contains 16 residues. The CDR3 sequence: CASSDYPGQDTDTQYF. The CDR3 DNA sequence: TGTGCCAGCAGTGATTATCCGGGACAGGACACAGATACGCAGTATTTT.

The chain employs TRBV7-9 and TRBJ2-2; D not resolved. There are 15 residues in the CDR3. Germline-derived CDR1 and CDR2 are SEHNR and FQNEAQ (reference sequence). Trimming removed 5 bases from V and 7 bases from J, with 17 bases in between. The CDR3 here is CASSLKRASGGELFF. The CDR3 bases are TGTGCCAGCAGCCTAAAAAGGGCGTCCGGCGGGGAGCTGTTTTTT. The full variable domain, rest sourced from reference TRBV7-9 and TRBJ2-2, is DTGVSQNPRHKITKRGQNVTFRCDPISEHNRLYWYRQTLGQGPEFLTYFQNEAQLEKSRLLSDRFSAERPKGSFSTLEIQRTEQGDSAMYLCASSLKRASGGELFFGEGSRLTVL.

The gene calls are TRBV18 and TRBJ1-5; D is perhaps TRBD1 (6 bases). From germline, CDR1 is KGHSH and CDR2 LQKENI. The CDR3 has 14 amino acids. Trimming took off 9 bases at V and 1 base at J, with 13 bases between the two ends. For the CDR3, the DNA is TGTGCCAGTGCCGGGACAATCAGCAATCAGCCCCAGCATTTT. Translation gives CASAGTISNQPQHF.

The CDR3 region has the DNA TGTGCCAGCAGTCAAGGGACAGGGGACGGCTACACCTTC. Translation: CASSQGTGDGYTF. The chain carries TRBV6-6 and TRBJ1-2; 10 bases agree with TRBD1. This CDR3 has 13 amino acids. Unmatched junction bases numbered 5, after V lost 5 bases and J lost 8 bases. Germline V gene sequence: CDR1 MNHNY, CDR2 SVGAGI (reference sequence).

The genes are TRBV5-1 and TRBJ1-6, with D uncertain. With 7 bases removed from V and 0 bases from J, the gap between germline ends came to 14 bases. The CDR3 extends over 16 amino acids. Germline values: CDR1 SGHRS, CDR2 YFSETQ. The CDR3 region is CASSRSTSSYNSPLHF. DNA of the CDR3: TGCGCCAGCTCTCGATCGACTAGCTCCTATAATTCACCCCTCCACTTT.

With respect to this clone: The same CDR3 is also encoded by other DNA sequences in this sample. This chain links TRBV28 with TRBJ1-2, with D perhaps matching TRBD1 (6 bases). V was trimmed by 6 bases and J by 2 bases, leaving 10 bases between them. Germline V gene lookup returns CDR1 MDHEN and CDR2 SYDVKM. The CDR3 is made up of 13 amino acids. In DNA, the CDR3 is TGTGCCAGCAGACGACAGGCAAACTATGGCTACACCTTC. Its protein product is CASRRQANYGYTF.